One sample yielded the 5 T cell receptor beta chains listed below, sequenced in a study of cytomegalovirus exposure and HLA in healthy donors. Amplification used 60 Vbeta primers and 13 Jbeta primers. Sequencing used immunoSEQ multiplex PCR; TCRdb keeps in-frame clones, though not all of them. The table lists some 98,000 clones, around 10% of them singletons, with 4.5% to 6% in the top ten. The sample taken for sequencing was PBMCs. Every receptor here comes from a man between 45 and 60 years old in good health and CMV-seropositive.

A few counts support this clone. This chain uses TRBV5-4 with TRBJ2-3, with a weak D call TRBD1 (5 bases). The CDR3 spans 16 residues. Germline V CDR1 and CDR2: SGHNT, YYREEE (reference sequence). Deletions cut 3 bases from V and 2 bases from J, with 16 bases between. The CDR3 DNA follows: TGTGCCAGCAGCTCAAATCCCCATGGGGCCACAGATACGCAGTATTTT. Translated, it gives CASSSNPHGATDTQYF.

The CDR3 loop reads CSVGLDRILNTEAFF. The CDR3 DNA reads as TGCAGCGTTGGACTTGACAGAATTTTGAACACTGAAGCTTTCTTT. The chain is built from TRBV29-1 and TRBJ1-1, with D possibly matching TRBD1 (5 bases). V was shortened by 4 bases and J by 0 bases, with 15 bases between the two germline ends. Germline CDR1 SQVTM, CDR2 ANQGSEA. The CDR3 loop spans 15 amino acids.

This clone was counted a few times. The chain joins TRBV27 to TRBJ2-7; possible D gene TRBD2, 6 bases. The length of the CDR3 is 17 residues. Germline V CDR1 and CDR2: MNHEY, SMNVEV (reference sequence). Between the trimmed V and J ends, which lost 0 bases and 0 bases, there was a span of 15 bases. CDR3 sequence: CASSLSWTKRSSYEQYF. For the CDR3, the DNA is TGTGCCAGCAGTTTATCGTGGACTAAGCGGAGCTCCTACGAGCAGTACTTC.

This clone was found a few times. The chain combines TRBV10-2 with TRBJ2-1; 15 nucleotides match TRBD2. CDR3 length equals 19 residues. The ends lost 6 bases at V and 4 bases at J; junction bases unmatched: 13. CDR1 is WSHSY and CDR2 is SAAADI in the germline V gene. CDR3 DNA sequence: TGCGCCAGCAGCACCGGGACTAGCGGGAGGAGGGAGGGGTACAATGAGCAGTTCTTC. As protein: CASSTGTSGRREGYNEQFF.

This clone occurred a few times. The J gene is TRBJ1-1, the V gene TRBV7-8; the D gene is possibly TRBD1 (5 bases). The V end lost 5 bases, the J end lost 1 base, and 14 bases lay between the germline ends. Germline V gene lookup returns CDR1 SGHVS and CDR2 FQNEAQ. This CDR3 spans 15 amino acids. As DNA, the CDR3 is TGTGCCAGCAGCCCAAGACGGACAACGAACACTGAAGCTTTCTTT. Its protein product is CASSPRRTTNTEAFF.